This TCR beta chain stems from a study of blood T cell repertoires in COVID-19. On the study more broadly: Italy, Spain and the United States were the sources of the convalescent and acute COVID-19 samples. T cells, B-cell-depleted T cells, or PBMCs provided the cDNA or gDNA that served as material.

The V end was cut by 5 bases, the J end by 0 bases, with 8 bases between. There are 15 residues in the CDR3. Germline V lookup: CDR1 SGHTA, CDR2 FQGTGA. Profiling relied on immunoSEQ multiplex PCR, and the TCRdb table lists in-frame clones only, not all of them. The table lists roughly 72,000 clones, about 90% of them singletons. The sequence came from a human donor in a cohort sampled during active COVID-19. Material: peripheral blood. This rearrangement joins TRBV7-3 to TRBJ2-6, with D possibly matching TRBD1 (5 bases). In nucleotides, the CDR3 is TGTGCCAGCAGCCTAGACAGCTCTGGGGCCAACGTCCTGACTTTC. This codes for CASSLDSSGANVLTF.